The 10 T cell receptor beta chains reported below all come from one sample, sequenced in a study of cytotoxic CD8 clonotypes in ibrutinib-treated CLL. This table comes from immunoSEQ multiplex PCR, and its TCRdb copy is limited to in-frame clones, with some not included. The sample lists 300,000 to 400,000 clones, roughly 67% occurring once. This specimen consisted of PBMCs, obtained after 36 months of ibrutinib treatment. These TCRs come from a human donor with chronic lymphocytic leukemia.

The sample holds a few counts of this clone. The chain uses TRBV4-3 and TRBJ1-5, with 7 bases identical to TRBD1. CDR3 length: 14 amino acids. V was clipped by 1 base and J by 4 bases; unmatched bases: 1. CDR1 is LGHNA and CDR2 is YSLEER in the germline V gene. CDR3 nucleotide sequence: TGCGCCAGCAGCCAAGGACAGGGAAATCAGCCCCAGCATTTT. Translated, it gives CASSQGQGNQPQHF.

The sample holds one count of this clone. The V call is TRBV12-5, the J call TRBJ2-6, with D possibly matching TRBD2 (5 bases). V lost 5 bases to trimming and J lost 1 base, with 15 bases between them. The length of the CDR3 is 17 residues. From germline, CDR1 is LGHNT and CDR2 FRNRAP. The CDR3, as DNA: TGTGCTAGTGGTGCGCCCGGAAGGACTTCTGGGGCCAACGTCCTGACTTTC. This sequence encodes CASGAPGRTSGANVLTF.

The rearrangement links TRBV18 to TRBJ2-1; the D call may be TRBD1 or TRBD2 (5 bases each). Trimming removed 0 bases at V and 0 bases at J, with 21 bases between. The CDR3 is made up of 20 amino acids. The germline CDR1 and CDR2 sequences are KGHSH and LQKENI. This CDR3 is CASSPPGAVWAVSSYNEQFF. The CDR3 DNA sequence: TGTGCCAGCTCACCACCCGGGGCCGTGTGGGCGGTTAGCTCCTACAATGAGCAGTTCTTC.

The V gene is TRBV9, the J gene TRBJ2-5, with TRBD2 matching 12 bases. CDR3 size: 16 residues. The V gene's germline CDR1 is SGDLS and CDR2 YYNGEE. V shed 2 bases and J 5 bases; nucleotides not matched to a gene: 7. The CDR3 nucleotides read TGTGCCAGCAGCGTCCTAGCGGGAGGGCCCCGGGAGACCCAGTACTTC. The encoded protein is CASSVLAGGPRETQYF.

V usage is TRBV5-1 and J usage is TRBJ2-7, with TRBD1 identical over 8 bases. Trimming at V came to 5 bases and at J to 0 bases, leaving 4 bases not matched to a gene. CDR1 SGHRS and CDR2 YFSETQ come from the germline V gene. CDR3 size: 14 residues. CDR3 amino acids: CASSHGQGSYEQYF. The CDR3 nucleotides are TGCGCCAGCAGTCATGGACAGGGCTCCTACGAGCAGTACTTC.

V usage is TRBV15 and J usage is TRBJ2-4, with D uncertain. Per the germline V gene, CDR1 is LNHNV and CDR2 is YYDKDF (reference sequence). The CDR3 sequence is 15 residues long. V lost 3 bases to trimming and J lost 5 bases, with 14 bases between them. The CDR3 DNA reads TGTGCCACCAGCAGTAATCGGGCAGGTCAAAACATTCAGTACTTC. It specifies CATSSNRAGQNIQYF.

This rearrangement joins TRBV21-1 to TRBJ2-7; the table assigns TRBD1, which was not confirmed against the DNA. TRBV21-1 is tagged as a pseudogene. This CDR3 is built from 16 residues. The CDR3 bases are TGTGCCAGCAGCAAAGCGGTCGTCCAGGAAGCCTACGAGCAGTACTTC. This encodes CASSKAVVQEAYEQYF.

The V and J genes are TRBV6-5 and TRBJ2-7; D may be TRBD2 (5 bases). The V end was cut by 4 bases, the J end by 0 bases, with 16 bases between. The CDR3 spans 16 residues. Germline CDR1 is MNHEY and CDR2 is SVGAGI. For the CDR3, the DNA is TGTGCCAGCAGTTTTTCGGACTTCTACAGCTCCTACGAGCAGTACTTC. Translation gives CASSFSDFYSSYEQYF.

The V and J genes are TRBV6-1 and TRBJ1-4; D gene uncertain. Looked up from germline, CDR1 is MNHNS and CDR2 is SASEGT. The CDR3 is 15 amino acids. Trimming removed 5 bases from V and 0 bases from J, with 10 bases in between. The CDR3 DNA reads as TGTGCCAGCAGTCCAAGAGCTACAACTAATGAAAAACTGTTTTTT. Translating it yields CASSPRATTNEKLFF.

The chain links TRBV19 to TRBJ1-1, with D unclear. V gave up 10 bases and J gave up 1 base, with 10 bases separating them. CDR1 and CDR2 from the germline V gene are LNHDA and SQIVND (reference sequence). The CDR3 runs to 12 residues. The CDR3 sequence is CATTMGNTEAFF. In nucleotides, the CDR3 is TGTGCCACTACTATGGGGAACACTGAAGCTTTCTTT. Filled out from reference TRBV19 and TRBJ1-1, the complete variable domain reads DGGITQSPKYLFRKEGQNVTLSCEQNLNHDAMYWYRQDPGQGLRLIYYSQIVNDFQKGDIAEGYSVSREKKESFPLTVTSAQKNPTAFYLCATTMGNTEAFFGQGTRLTVV.